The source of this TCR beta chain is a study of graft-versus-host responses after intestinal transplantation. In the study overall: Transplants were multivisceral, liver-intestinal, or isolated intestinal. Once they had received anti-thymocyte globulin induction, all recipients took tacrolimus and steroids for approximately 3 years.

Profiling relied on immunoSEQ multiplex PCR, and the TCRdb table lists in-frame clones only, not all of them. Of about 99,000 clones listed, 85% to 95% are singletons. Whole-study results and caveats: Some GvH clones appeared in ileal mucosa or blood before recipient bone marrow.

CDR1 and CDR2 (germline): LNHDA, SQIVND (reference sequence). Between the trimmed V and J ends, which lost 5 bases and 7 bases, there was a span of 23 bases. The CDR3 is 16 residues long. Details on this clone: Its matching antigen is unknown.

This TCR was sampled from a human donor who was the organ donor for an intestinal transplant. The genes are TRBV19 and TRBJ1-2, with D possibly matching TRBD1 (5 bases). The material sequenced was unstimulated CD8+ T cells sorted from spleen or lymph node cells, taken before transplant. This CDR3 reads CASSYPKRGTRRGYTF. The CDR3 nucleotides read TGTGCCAGTAGTTACCCAAAACGGGGGACTCGACGTGGCTACACCTTC.